This T cell receptor beta chain originates from a study of T cells expressing NK-cell markers. With the 5' RACE reads reprocessed, TCRdb shows one record per CDR3 protein and no DNA. The sample's table shows about 260,000 distinct CDR3 sequences. CDR1 and CDR2 from the germline V gene are SGHTA and FQGNSA. The CDR3 is 13 residues long. The chain employs TRBV7-2 and TRBJ1-5; TCRdb reports TRBD1, a call that lacks DNA to check it against. Sequenced sample: blood T cells: a sorted CD56 or NKG2C T cell subset, CD4+ or CD8+ T cells, or bulk PBMC T cells (not recorded which). This TCR came from a man between 18 and 35 years old in good health. The CDR3: CASSLVVPGPQHF. The variable domain in full, completed from reference TRBV7-2 and TRBJ1-5, reads GAGVSQSPSNKVTEKGKDVELRCDPISGHTALYWYRQSLGQGLEFLIYFQGNSAPDKSGLPSDRFSAERTGGSVSTLTIQRTQQEDSAVYLCASSLVVPGPQHFGDGTRLSIL.